The sequence of this TCR beta chain was determined in a study of cytomegalovirus exposure and HLA in healthy donors. Study as a whole: The approximately 670 first-cohort repertoires and the approximately 130 validation repertoires shared the same platform, a later analysis reported. Study observations and caveats: Rare sequences made up most TCRs, while some public TCRs were found in many donors.

Regarding this clone: What it recognizes is unknown.

Sequencing used immunoSEQ multiplex PCR; TCRdb keeps in-frame clones, though not all of them. In the table there are about 280,000 clones, around nine tenths of which are singletons. Germline CDR1 and CDR2: KGHSY and FQNENV. The CDR3 is 12 residues long. V was trimmed by 0 bases and J by 3 bases, leaving 3 bases between them. The sequenced sample consisted of PBMCs. This clonotype originated in a young woman in good health and CMV-seronegative. The V call is TRBV16, the J call TRBJ2-7; D unclear. The CDR3 sequence is CASSQSYYEQYF. CDR3 bases: TGTGCCAGCAGCCAATCATACTACGAGCAGTACTTC.